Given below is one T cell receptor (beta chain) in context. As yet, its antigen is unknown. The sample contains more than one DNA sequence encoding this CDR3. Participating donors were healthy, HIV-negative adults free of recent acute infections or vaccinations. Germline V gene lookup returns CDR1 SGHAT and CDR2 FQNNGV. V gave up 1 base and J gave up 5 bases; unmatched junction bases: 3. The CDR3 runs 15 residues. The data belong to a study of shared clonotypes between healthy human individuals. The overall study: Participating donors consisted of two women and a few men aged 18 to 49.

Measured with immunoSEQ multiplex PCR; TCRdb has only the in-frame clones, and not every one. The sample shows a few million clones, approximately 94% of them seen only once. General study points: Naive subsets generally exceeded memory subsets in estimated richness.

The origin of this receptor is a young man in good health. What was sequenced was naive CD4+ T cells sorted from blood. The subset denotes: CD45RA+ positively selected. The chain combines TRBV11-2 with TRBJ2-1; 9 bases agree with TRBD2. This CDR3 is CASSLVAGGNNEQFF. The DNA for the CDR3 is TGTGCCAGCAGCTTAGTGGCGGGGGGGAACAATGAGCAGTTCTTC.